Listed below are T cell receptor beta chains from one sample, sequenced in a study of T cell changes during pregnancy in multiple sclerosis. The protocol was immunoSEQ multiplex PCR, while the TCRdb copy is restricted to in-frame clones and leaves out a portion. Of some 100,000 clones in the sample, roughly nine tenths were seen once. The sample consisted of peripheral blood, taken in the second trimester of pregnancy. The source is a female donor with multiple sclerosis, enrolled in a pregnancy study. The CDR3 runs from the conserved cysteine through the conserved F or W. A D gene is named only where the DNA matches it firmly. Clone size is not always given. Where it is, it says once, few, many or a class for expanded clones.

D	J	V	size	CDR3	DNA
TRBD1	TRBJ1-2	TRBV18	.	CASSPDRGSSGYTF	TGTGCCAGCTCACCCGACAGGGGGAGCTCTGGCTACACCTTC
.	TRBJ1-1	TRBV25-1	.	CASSEYGQNTEAFF	TGTGCCAGCAGTGAATATGGGCAGAACACTGAAGCTTTCTTT
.	TRBJ1-1	TRBV6-6	.	CASSYSTGSEAFF	TGTGCCAGCAGTTACTCGACTGGCTCTGAAGCTTTCTTT
TRBD2	TRBJ2-1	TRBV29-1	once	CSVEEGLAGYNEQFF	TGCAGCGTTGAAGAAGGGCTAGCGGGATACAATGAGCAGTTCTTC
.	TRBJ1-2	TRBV19	.	CASQSPGQGLNYGYTF	TGTGCCAGCCAGAGTCCTGGGCAGGGGTTGAATTATGGCTACACCTTC
.	TRBJ2-5	TRBV5-4	.	CASSLKFGEETQYF	TGTGCCAGCAGCTTAAAATTCGGGGAAGAGACCCAGTACTTC
TRBD2	TRBJ2-3	TRBV19	.	CASSVTGTPGLAGITDTQYF	TGTGCCAGTAGTGTAACCGGGACGCCCGGACTAGCGGGGATCACAGATACGCAGTATTTT
.	TRBJ2-1	TRBV2	.	CASSEALEDEQFF	TGTGCCAGCAGTGAAGCGCTTGAGGATGAGCAGTTCTTC
TRBD2	TRBJ2-3	TRBV6-4	.	CASSEVAGADTQYF	TGTGCCAGCAGTGAAGTAGCGGGGGCAGATACGCAGTATTTT
.	TRBJ2-7	TRBV10-2	once	CASRGDFHRTYEQYF	TGCGCCAGCAGAGGGGACTTTCATCGTACCTACGAGCAGTACTTC
.	TRBJ1-1	TRBV5-1	.	CASGEREAEAFF	TGCGCCAGCGGAGAGAGGGAGGCTGAAGCTTTCTTT
TRBD2	TRBJ2-2	TRBV11-3	.	CASSLDSGGLPNTGELFF	TGTGCCAGCAGCTTAGATAGCGGGGGGCTGCCGAACACCGGGGAGCTGTTTTTT
TRBD1	TRBJ1-5	TRBV28	.	CASSFIVGQGEPLGNQPQHF	TGTGCCAGCAGTTTCATAGTTGGACAGGGAGAACCTTTGGGCAATCAGCCCCAGCATTTT
TRBD2	TRBJ2-7	TRBV6-4	once	CASTKRGLYEQYF	TGTGCCAGCACGAAGCGGGGGTTATACGAGCAGTACTTC
TRBD1	TRBJ2-7	TRBV5-4	.	CASSLDRDDEQYF	TGTGCCAGCAGCCTAGACAGGGATGACGAGCAGTACTTC
TRBD2	TRBJ2-1	TRBV10-3	.	CAIRRAGANDNEQFF	TGTGCCATCAGGAGAGCGGGGGCAAACGACAATGAGCAGTTCTTC
.	TRBJ2-7	TRBV30	.	CAWSGLSSYEQYF	TGTGCCTGGTCGGGACTCAGCTCCTACGAGCAGTACTTC
.	TRBJ2-5	TRBV9	.	CASSGVRETQYF	TGTGCCAGCAGCGGAGTGAGGGAGACCCAGTACTTC
.	TRBJ2-7	TRBV28	.	CASSFSQVVSYEQYF	TGTGCCAGCAGTTTTAGTCAAGTGGTGTCCTACGAGCAGTACTTC
TRBD1	TRBJ1-5	TRBV2	.	CASKDRVYSNQPQHF	TGTGCCAGCAAGGACAGGGTTTATAGCAATCAGCCCCAGCATTTT